The rows below give T cell receptor beta chains drawn from one sample of a study of T-cell reconstitution after alpha-beta-depleted transplantation in children. MiXCR was run by TCRdb on the PCR reads, yielding one entry per CDR3 protein. The data show 420,000 or so distinct CDR3 sequences, roughly a tenth seen once. The specimen was PBMCs from the stem cell graft donor, collected from the stem cell graft. All receptors come from a human donor who donated a stem cell graft to a child with acute myeloid leukemia. CDR3s include the opening cysteine and the closing phenylalanine or tryptophan. Each record gives: D gene, V gene, clone size, J gene, CDR3 protein, CDR3 DNA. D genes are given only for firm matches. The size entry is marked missing in some rows and otherwise reads once, few, many or a size class.

.	TRBV7-2	.	TRBJ2-3	CASSLETRSTDTQYF	TGTGCCAGCAGCTTAGAGACCAGAAGCACAGATACGCAGTATTTT
.	TRBV7-2	many	TRBJ2-7	CASSLLAYEQYF	TGTGCCAGCAGTTTATTGGCCTACGAGCAGTACTTC
.	TRBV19	few	TRBJ2-2	CASSIAGNTGELFF	TGTGCCAGTAGTATAGCGGGCAACACCGGGGAGCTGTTTTTT
.	TRBV18	few	TRBJ1-2	CASSPPETGGVYGYTF	TGTGCCAGCTCACCACCGGAGACCGGCGGGGTCTATGGCTACACCTTC
.	TRBV7-3	few	TRBJ2-7	CASSLSPGNNEQYF	TGTGCCAGCAGCTTAAGCCCAGGGAACAACGAGCAGTACTTC
.	TRBV12-3/TRBV12-4	many	TRBJ2-3	CASSLRADTQYF	TGTGCCAGCAGTTTAAGGGCAGATACGCAGTATTTT
.	TRBV7-9	.	TRBJ1-2	CASSLTEADGYTF	TGTGCCAGCAGCTTAACGGAAGCGGATGGCTACACCTTC
.	TRBV12-3/TRBV12-4	many	TRBJ1-2	CASRIGQSYGYTF	TGTGCCAGCAGAATCGGACAGTCCTATGGCTACACCTTC
.	TRBV7-2	many	TRBJ2-5	CASSSIQGFSETQYF	TGTGCCAGCAGCAGTATACAGGGATTCTCAGAGACCCAGTACTTC
.	TRBV18	.	TRBJ2-1	CASSPTRGLNEQFF	TGTGCCAGCTCACCAACTAGGGGATTGAATGAGCAGTTCTTC
.	TRBV7-2	few	TRBJ1-2	CASSASNYGYTF	TGTGCCAGCAGCGCGTCTAACTATGGCTACACCTTC
.	TRBV29-1	.	TRBJ2-1	CSVETWGGDEQFF	TGCAGCGTCGAGACCTGGGGGGGCGATGAGCAGTTCTTC